The next 20 T cell receptor beta chains were all read from a single sample in a study of graft-versus-host responses after intestinal transplantation. Only in-frame clones appear in the TCRdb table, and some are missing; sequencing was by immunoSEQ multiplex PCR. The data hold about 54,000 clones, with about 89% observed a single time. The material was PBMCs, obtained 650 to 680 days after intestinal transplant. These receptors were taken from a human patient who received an intestinal transplant, so some T cells may come from the graft donor.

The rearrangement joins TRBV27 to TRBJ2-5; 8 bases agree with TRBD1. The junction had 8 bases not matched to a gene; V was cut back by 4 bases and J by 7 bases. CDR3 length: 14 amino acids. CDR1 is MNHEY, CDR2 SMNVEV, per germline (reference sequence). CDR3 loop: CASSSLTGVVTQYF. The CDR3 bases are TGTGCCAGCAGTTCCTTGACAGGGGTGGTGACCCAGTACTTC.

The chain has TRBV6-5 and TRBJ1-5, with 9 bases matching TRBD1. The V and J ends lost 6 bases and 5 bases, in that order; junction bases with no gene match: 5. This CDR3 is built from 14 residues. Germline V gene lookup returns CDR1 MNHEY and CDR2 SVGAGI. For the CDR3, the DNA is TGTGCCAGCAGCCCGACAGGGGGAGATCAGCCCCAGCATTTT. Protein product: CASSPTGGDQPQHF.

The chain is built from TRBV9 and TRBJ2-3; 13 nucleotides agree with TRBD2. The CDR3 totals 14 residues. Unmatched junction bases numbered 6, after V lost 3 bases and J lost 11 bases. Germline CDR1 is SGDLS and CDR2 is YYNGEE. Here the CDR3 reads CASSAGTSGVMQYF. The CDR3 coding sequence is TGTGCCAGCAGCGCGGGGACTAGCGGGGTTATGCAGTATTTT.

The chain combines TRBV5-6 with TRBJ1-5; tentatively, D is TRBD1 (5 bases). Germline V gives CDR1 SGHDT, CDR2 YYEEEE. V lost 4 bases to trimming and J lost 0 bases, with 11 bases between them. The CDR3 is 15 amino acids. The CDR3 nucleotides read TGTGCCAGCAGCGTTCGACAGTATAGCAATCAGCCCCAGCATTTT. Translated: CASSVRQYSNQPQHF.

The chain uses TRBV5-1 and TRBJ2-7; 7 bases agree with TRBD2. J gave up 0 bases and V 7 bases, and 4 bases lay outside the gene matches. Germline CDR1 is SGHRS and CDR2 is YFSETQ. CDR3 length equals 13 residues. The CDR3 region is CASCRGDSYEQYF. Written as DNA, the CDR3 is TGCGCCAGCTGTCGGGGGGACTCCTACGAGCAGTACTTC.

The gene calls are TRBV19 and TRBJ1-1; 9 bases agree with TRBD1. The CDR3 extends over 15 amino acids. Germline CDR1 LNHDA, CDR2 SQIVND (reference sequence). As DNA, the CDR3 is TGTGCTACTACGGACAGGGGAAGTACGAACACTGAAGCTTTCTTT. Amino acids: CATTDRGSTNTEAFF. The full variable domain, rest sourced from reference TRBV19 and TRBJ1-1, is DGGITQSPKYLFRKEGQNVTLSCEQNLNHDAMYWYRQDPGQGLRLIYYSQIVNDFQKGDIAEGYSVSREKKESFPLTVTSAQKNPTAFYLCATTDRGSTNTEAFFGQGTRLTVV.

This clone was picked up one time. The V gene is TRBV7-9, the J gene TRBJ2-7, with D uncertain. Germline V gene sequence: CDR1 SEHNR, CDR2 FQNEAQ (reference sequence). Trimming removed 3 bases from V and 2 bases from J, with 14 bases in between. The CDR3 spans 15 residues. CDR3: CASSFYTGFTYEQYF. The CDR3 nucleotides read TGTGCCAGCAGCTTCTATACGGGTTTCACCTACGAGCAGTACTTC.

J is TRBJ1-3 and V is TRBV5-1; D is possibly TRBD1 (5 bases). Trimming stripped 4 bases from V and 10 bases from J, with 12 bases between. Germline CDR1 SGHRS, CDR2 YFSETQ. This CDR3 is built from 12 residues. The CDR3 DNA reads as TGCGCCAGCAGCCTCGGGGCGAAGACCATATATTTT. Amino acids: CASSLGAKTIYF.

The chain employs TRBV7-9 and TRBJ2-1; 9 bases agree with TRBD2. From germline, CDR1 is SEHNR and CDR2 FQNEAQ (reference sequence). CDR3 size: 16 residues. After removal of 3 bases from V and 6 bases from J, the junction contained 9 bases not matched to a gene. The CDR3 sequence: CASSFNRRGGSNEQFF. In DNA form, the CDR3 reads TGTGCCAGCAGCTTTAATAGGCGGGGGGGATCCAATGAGCAGTTCTTC.

This sequence joins TRBV7-6 and TRBJ1-2; TRBD1 is a possible D gene (5 bases). The ends were cut back, 4 bases at V and 2 bases at J, with 17 bases in the middle. CDR1 is SGHVS and CDR2 is FNYEAQ in the germline V gene. This CDR3 comprises 16 residues. CDR3 sequence: CASSYLRGERNYGYTF. The CDR3 nucleotides read TGTGCCAGCAGCTACCTTCGGGGGGAGAGGAACTATGGCTACACCTTC.

The rearrangement links TRBV4-2 to TRBJ2-2, with 10 bases matching TRBD2. The CDR3 sequence is 18 residues long. Germline trimming cut 0 bases from V and 1 base from J; bases unmatched to any gene: 5. Germline CDR1 LGHNA, CDR2 YNFKEQ. In DNA form, the CDR3 reads TGTGCCAGCAGCCAAGATCGGGCTAGCGGGGGGAACACCGGGGAGCTGTTTTTT. It encodes CASSQDRASGGNTGELFF.

The chain has TRBV7-9 and TRBJ1-2; 7 nucleotides agree with TRBD1. The CDR3 runs 12 residues. V dropped 5 bases and J dropped 10; count of bases not matched to a gene: 7. CDR1 and CDR2 from the germline V gene are SEHNR and FQNEAQ (reference sequence). The CDR3 loop is CASSPRQGDYTF. CDR3 coding DNA: TGTGCCAGCAGCCCACGACAGGGCGACTACACCTTC.

The chain joins TRBV5-1 to TRBJ2-1; a possible D gene is TRBD1 (5 bases). V lost 2 bases to trimming and J lost 9 bases, with 12 bases between them. This CDR3 is 13 amino acids long. Germline lookup yields CDR1 SGHRS and CDR2 YFSETQ. As DNA, the CDR3 is TGCGCCAGCAGCTTCGTGGGGCAGGGTGAGCAGTTCTTC. Protein sequence: CASSFVGQGEQFF.

The chain has TRBV6-5 and TRBJ2-7, with D uncertain. The CDR3 totals 13 residues. Germline assignment: CDR1 MNHEY and CDR2 SVGAGI. With 7 bases removed from V and 3 bases from J, the gap between germline ends came to 13 bases. The CDR3 here is CASTYPPGYEQYF. The CDR3 nucleotides read TGTGCCAGCACCTACCCACCCGGCTACGAGCAGTACTTC.

The V gene is TRBV20-1, the J gene TRBJ2-1, with D maybe TRBD2 (6 bases). There are 11 residues in the CDR3. The V end was cut by 5 bases, the J end by 10 bases, with 12 bases between. Germline lookup yields CDR1 DFQATT and CDR2 SNEGSKA (reference sequence). The CDR3 DNA reads as TGCAGTGCTGTTAGCGGTGTAGAGCAGTTCTTC. This translates into CSAVSGVEQFF.

The chain carries TRBV23-1 and TRBJ1-6, with D uncertain. TRBV23-1 belongs to the ORF category, with a function that is uncertain. This CDR3 comprises 15 residues. V was clipped by 2 bases and J by 0 bases, with 5 bases between them. CDR3 bases: TGCGCCAGCAGTCAACAGAGCTCCTATAATTCACCCCTCCACTTT. It is translated as CASSQQSSYNSPLHF.

The V gene is TRBV5-4, the J gene TRBJ2-7; 8 bases are a match to TRBD1. Germline V lookup: CDR1 SGHNT, CDR2 YYREEE (reference sequence). The junction had 7 bases not matched to a gene; V was cut back by 7 bases and J by 7 bases. The CDR3 is 12 residues long. CDR3: CASGQGREEQYF. CDR3 nucleotides: TGTGCCAGCGGACAGGGCCGCGAGGAGCAGTACTTC.

This clone has a handful of counts. The V and J genes are TRBV6-5 and TRBJ2-2, with TRBD2 matching over 7 bases. CDR1 and CDR2 (germline): MNHEY, SVGAGI. The V gene end was trimmed by 4 bases and the J gene end by 10 bases; junction bases not matched to a gene: 15. The CDR3 totals 16 residues. The CDR3, as DNA: TGTGCCAGCAGTTGGACACCGGGACTAACTATCGTGGAGCTGTTTTTT. As protein: CASSWTPGLTIVELFF.

The J gene is TRBJ1-2, the V gene TRBV6-1; TRBD1 matches at 7 bases. This CDR3 spans 14 amino acids. The junction had 12 bases not matched to a gene; V was cut back by 10 bases and J by 4 bases. Germline-derived CDR1 and CDR2 are MNHNS and SASEGT. CDR3 protein: CATSMGQKLYGYTF. CDR3 DNA: TGTGCCACTTCAATGGGACAGAAGCTCTATGGCTACACCTTC.

J is TRBJ2-7 and V is TRBV4-2, with 14 bases fitting TRBD2. Germline assignment: CDR1 LGHNA and CDR2 YNFKEQ. The CDR3 is 19 residues long. The trim removed 1 base at V and 0 bases at J, leaving 8 bases unmatched. The CDR3 sequence: CASSQGLAGGPDLSYEQYF. CDR3 DNA sequence: TGTGCCAGCAGCCAAGGACTAGCGGGGGGGCCCGACCTCTCCTACGAGCAGTACTTC.